This is a list of T cell receptor beta chains from one sample in a study of shared clonotypes between healthy human individuals. TCRdb's table, derived via immunoSEQ multiplex PCR, lists solely in-frame clones and lacks some. The top ten hold roughly 16% of the sample, which has around 300,000 clones, about nine tenths seen once. The sequencing input was memory CD8+ T cells sorted from blood. Receptor source: a man aged 18 to 35 in good health. Both conserved end residues are trimmed from each CDR3.

v_gene | CDR3aa
TRBV27 | ASSLGVGYEQY
TRBV5-4 | ASSLSSEETQY
TRBV30 | AWRIWEPPLSRKLDNYGYT
TRBV19 | ASSIQVTNQPQH
TRBV10-3 | ALRGGNYGYT
TRBV25-1 | ASTPGGVREQY
TRBV4-1 | ASSPREQPNYGYT
TRBV7-2 | ASSLRVTGLEQY
TRBV10-3 | AISESTSGYNEQF
TRBV10-3 | AISERGPETQY
TRBV7-8 | ASSFRAGGFYEQY
TRBV7-6 | ASSQWDSDKNIQY
TRBV30 | AWSEENNMNTEAF
TRBV7-9 | ASSNENQPQH
TRBV11-2 | ASSLESRGEQY
TRBV2 | ASSEALLSSYNSPLH
TRBV28 | ASSFELVDIQY
TRBV7-2 | ASRSLEYEQY
TRBV9 | ASSAGQGPAYEQY
TRBV7-9 | ASSLATGVTYEQY
TRBV9 | ASSVYTGLTDTQY
TRBV6-6 | ASSDSVGEYT
TRBV7-9 | ASSISVPGGGQETQY
TRBV2 | ASSEKGGGYNEQF
TRBV2 | ASSPQGIEQY
TRBV12-5 | ASSGGPSVGEQF
TRBV5-4 | ASSPGPTEAF
TRBV5-6 | ASSPFVGTAPYEQY
TRBV4-1 | ASSQADTTSSYNSPLH
TRBV10-2 | ASQEAGTGELF
TRBV12-2 | ASRLSAHGSYNSPLH
TRBV28 | ASSELAGGYYNEQF
TRBV2 | ASSPTWEGTDTQY
TRBV6-5 | ASSTLAGNGYEQY
TRBV6-5 | ASSLTDMNTEAF
TRBV7-9 | ASSLKAYEQY
TRBV9 | ASSVGPGGQPQH
TRBV10-2 | ASSESMSGTDSYEQY
TRBV4-3 | ASSQEWRGLEEGYT
TRBV4-3 | ASSQDWHAGYEQY
TRBV7-9 | ASSPNEGWQETQY
TRBV13 | ASSLQGSNQPQH
TRBV2 | ASNPSSGVEQF
TRBV7-8 | ASSPTVRNTEAF
TRBV6-1 | ASSEGSQLGYEQY
TRBV7-6 | ASSLGQWPPDTQY
TRBV11-2 | ASSLGTSGTYEQY
TRBV28 | ASSLLTGGLDDEQF